The next 31 T cell receptor beta chains were all read from a single sample in a study of blood T cell repertoires in COVID-19. The protocol was immunoSEQ multiplex PCR, while the TCRdb copy is restricted to in-frame clones and leaves out a portion. Found here are some 240,000 clones, around 90% of them singletons; the top ten hold over 2.5%. Sequencing was carried out using PBMCs or T cells enriched from blood (not recorded which). All receptors come from a woman aged 40 to 55 who had been exposed to COVID-19.

Worth noting for this clone: The junction shows a germline mismatch at one end, possibly a read error. The chain employs TRBV6-4 and TRBJ2-5, with a weak D call TRBD1 (6 bases). The germline V gene encodes CDR1 MRHNA and CDR2 SNTAGT. The CDR3 consists of 15 residues. The CDR3 reads CATPPTGTSQGTQYF. CDR3 DNA sequence: TGTGCCACACCACCGACCGGGACATCTCAAGGGACCCAGTACTTC.

The chain has TRBV19 and TRBJ2-7; 7 positions agree with TRBD1. The CDR3 covers 11 residues. Germline loops: CDR1 LNHDA, CDR2 SQIVND (reference sequence). Losses at the gene ends were 6 bases for V and 12 bases for J; bases not matched to a gene: 8. CDR3 residues: CASRDRYRLYV. The CDR3 nucleotides are TGTGCCAGTAGGGACAGGTACCGTTTGTACGTC.

The chain employs TRBV3-1 (or the pseudogene TRBV3-2) and TRBJ1-6, with 8 positions matching TRBD1. Germline CDR1 LGHDT, CDR2 YNNKEL (reference sequence). The CDR3 spans 14 residues. J lost 8 bases, V lost 1 base, and 1 base had no gene match. CDR3 sequence reads: CASSQGTGHSPLHF. CDR3 nucleotide sequence: TGTGCCAGCAGCCAAGGGACAGGGCATTCACCCCTCCACTTT.

The chain combines TRBV10-2 with TRBJ1-6; a possible D gene is TRBD1 (6 bases). Deletions cut 11 bases from V and 8 bases from J, with 10 bases between. Per the germline V gene, CDR1 is WSHSY and CDR2 is SAAADI. The CDR3 is made up of 11 amino acids. The CDR3 DNA reads TGCGCCTCCAAGGGGGATTCACCCCTCCACTTT. This codes for CASKGDSPLHF.

The J gene is TRBJ1-1, the V gene TRBV30; unclear D gene. Trimming shortened V by 3 bases and J by 8 bases, and 13 bases separated the two germline ends. The CDR3 totals 12 residues. Germline V gene lookup returns CDR1 GTSNPN and CDR2 SVGIG (reference sequence). CDR3 sequence: CAWRSLAAEAFF. DNA for the CDR3: TGTGCCTGGAGGTCATTGGCCGCAGAAGCTTTCTTT.

This clone was observed a single time. CDR3 loop: CASSPRGGRANEQFF. As DNA, the CDR3 is TGCGCCAGCAGCCCTAGGGGCGGGAGGGCCAATGAGCAGTTCTTC. The chain joins TRBV4-3 to TRBJ2-1; 9 nucleotides line up with TRBD2. The junction had 7 bases not matched to a gene; V was cut back by 4 bases and J by 6 bases. CDR1 and CDR2 from the germline V gene are LGHNA and YSLEER. CDR3 size: 15 residues.

V and J are TRBV27 and TRBJ1-5; D not resolved. Per germline, CDR1 MNHEY and CDR2 SMNVEV (reference sequence). The length of the CDR3 is 14 residues. Trimming removed 6 bases from V and 4 bases from J, with 13 bases in between. CDR3 sequence reads: CASRRGGPNQPQHF. The CDR3 DNA reads as TGTGCCAGCAGACGAGGTGGCCCGAATCAGCCCCAGCATTTT.

The V and J genes are TRBV4-2 and TRBJ1-2; TRBD1 agrees at 8 bases. V was clipped by 2 bases and J by 6 bases; unmatched bases: 8. This CDR3 comprises 15 residues. Looked up from germline, CDR1 is LGHNA and CDR2 is YNFKEQ. CDR3 sequence: CASSQKAGGADGYTF. For the CDR3, the DNA is TGTGCCAGCAGCCAAAAGGCAGGGGGCGCAGATGGCTACACCTTC.

The rearrangement links TRBV19 to TRBJ2-5; 10 bases agree with TRBD1. This CDR3 is 15 amino acids long. J gave up 0 bases and V 5 bases, and 3 bases lay outside the gene matches. Germline-derived CDR1 and CDR2 are LNHDA and SQIVND (reference sequence). The CDR3 reads CASSPGTGDQETQYF. The DNA for the CDR3 is TGTGCCAGTAGTCCGGGGACAGGGGACCAAGAGACCCAGTACTTC. The full variable domain, completed using reference TRBV19 and TRBJ2-5, is DGGITQSPKYLFRKEGQNVTLSCEQNLNHDAMYWYRQDPGQGLRLIYYSQIVNDFQKGDIAEGYSVSREKKESFPLTVTSAQKNPTAFYLCASSPGTGDQETQYFGPGTRLLVL.

This chain connects TRBV9 to TRBJ2-5, with D perhaps matching TRBD2 (6 bases). There are 14 residues in the CDR3. Trimming removed 0 bases at V and 5 bases at J, with 11 bases between. CDR1 is SGDLS, CDR2 YYNGEE, per germline. Here the CDR3 reads CASSVGGTAETQYF. CDR3 coding DNA: TGTGCCAGCAGCGTAGGCGGGACGGCGGAGACCCAGTACTTC.

Remarks on this clone: One end of the junction fails to match germline, which may point to a read error. This chain uses TRBV30 with TRBJ1-1; 7 bases agree with TRBD1. This CDR3 contains 13 residues. Germline CDR1 is GTSNPN and CDR2 is SVGIG (reference sequence). CDR3 protein: CAFYRGLNTEVFF. Here the CDR3 DNA reads TGTGCCTTTTACAGGGGACTGAACACTGAAGTTTTCTTT.

The rearrangement joins TRBV5-1 to TRBJ2-5, with a tentative D call TRBD1 (5 bases). Trimming removed 5 bases from V and 3 bases from J, with 20 bases in between. CDR3 length: 16 amino acids. Germline values: CDR1 SGHRS, CDR2 YFSETQ. CDR3 sequence reads: CASSSRQLTWEETQYF. The CDR3 region has the DNA TGCGCCAGCAGTTCCCGACAGTTAACTTGGGAAGAGACCCAGTACTTC.

The rearrangement links TRBV7-2 to TRBJ2-7; perhaps TRBD1 as D (5 bases). The V gene lost 3 bases and the J gene lost 0 bases, with 12 bases spanning the gap. This CDR3 has 15 residues. CDR1 and CDR2 (germline): SGHTA, FQGNSA. The CDR3 region has the DNA TGTGCCAGCAGCTTGGCGAGGACAAGCTCCTACGAGCAGTACTTC. It is translated as CASSLARTSSYEQYF.

The J gene is TRBJ2-3, the V gene TRBV27, with a possible D match to TRBD1 (6 bases). The V end lost 6 bases, the J end lost 3 bases, and 22 bases lay between the germline ends. This CDR3 spans 17 amino acids. Per germline, CDR1 MNHEY and CDR2 SMNVEV (reference sequence). DNA for the CDR3: TGTGCCAGCAGCCCCCTTACCCACCTTAGGGGGACAGATACGCAGTATTTT. Protein sequence: CASSPLTHLRGTDTQYF.

The chain combines TRBV28 with TRBJ1-1; D not certain. The CDR3 spans 12 residues. V gave up 4 bases and J gave up 3 bases, with 6 bases separating them. Germline CDR1 reads MDHEN; CDR2 reads SYDVKM. CDR3: CASSSPYTEAFF. The DNA of the CDR3 is TGTGCCAGCAGTTCCCCGTACACTGAAGCTTTCTTT.

The genes are TRBV6-2 or TRBV6-3 and TRBJ1-1; TRBD1 might be the D (6 bases). The CDR3 sequence is 13 residues long. Germline values: CDR1 MNHEY, CDR2 SVGEGT. Trimming took 5 bases from V and 5 from J, leaving 12 bases between them. The DNA for the CDR3 is TGTGCCAGCAGTACAGGGAAGGGGACTGAAGCTTTCTTT. Translating it yields CASSTGKGTEAFF.

The chain links TRBV11-2 to TRBJ1-3; D gene ambiguous. Germline V gene lookup returns CDR1 SGHAT and CDR2 FQNNGV. CDR3 length equals 15 residues. The ends were cut back, 1 base at V and 0 bases at J, with 7 bases in the middle. The CDR3 protein is CASSLGVYSGNTIYF. The CDR3 DNA sequence: TGTGCCAGCAGCTTAGGAGTTTACTCTGGAAACACCATATATTTT.

The genes are TRBV5-1 and TRBJ2-3; D possibly corresponds to TRBD2 (6 bases). Germline values: CDR1 SGHRS, CDR2 YFSETQ. V was clipped by 4 bases and J by 0 bases, with 15 bases between them. The CDR3 length is 16 residues. CDR3 amino acids: CASSGGILGSTDTQYF. The DNA of the CDR3 is TGCGCCAGCAGCGGAGGGATCTTGGGCAGCACAGATACGCAGTATTTT.

For the CDR3, the DNA is TGTGCCAGCAGCCCCCTACCCGGGACCTACAATGAGCAGTTCTTC. Translating gives CASSPLPGTYNEQFF. The V gene is TRBV5-6, the J gene TRBJ2-1; D is possibly TRBD2 (5 bases). The V gene's germline CDR1 is SGHDT and CDR2 YYEEEE. The CDR3 extends over 15 amino acids. V dropped 4 bases and J dropped 2 bases, with 13 bases sitting between them.

Here the CDR3 reads CASSYKGQGKGGRNQPQHF. The DNA of the CDR3 is TGTGCCAGCAGTTACAAGGGACAGGGGAAAGGAGGACGCAATCAGCCCCAGCATTTT. The V call is TRBV6-2 or TRBV6-3, the J call TRBJ1-5; 10 bases match TRBD1. Trimming removed 2 bases from V and 2 bases from J; junction bases left unmatched: 12. The CDR3 is made up of 19 amino acids. CDR1 and CDR2 (germline): MNHEY, SVGEGT.

The sample holds one count of this clone. V gene TRBV27 combines with J gene TRBJ1-5; D is unresolved. Trimming cost V 3 bases and J 4 bases, with 10 bases left between them. Germline V lookup: CDR1 MNHEY, CDR2 SMNVEV (reference sequence). This CDR3 is 14 amino acids long. The CDR3 sequence: CASSFVGGNQPQHF. CDR3 bases: TGTGCCAGCAGTTTCGTTGGCGGGAATCAGCCCCAGCATTTT.

The chain combines TRBV5-8 with TRBJ1-3; perhaps TRBD1 as D (6 bases). Germline V lookup: CDR1 SGHTS, CDR2 YDEGEE. This CDR3 is 15 amino acids long. V dropped 2 bases and J dropped 1 base, with 10 bases sitting between them. The CDR3 bases are TGTGCCAGCAGCTTTACAGGGTCTTCTGGAAACACCATATATTTT. This codes for CASSFTGSSGNTIYF.

The rearrangement uses TRBV28 and TRBJ2-1; 15 nucleotides match TRBD2. Germline V gene lookup returns CDR1 MDHEN and CDR2 SYDVKM. The CDR3 length is 18 residues. Trimming removed 4 bases from V and 7 bases from J; junction bases left unmatched: 11. CDR3 DNA sequence: TGTGCCAGCAGTTCGAGAAGGGGACTAGCGGGGGGCAAAAATGAGCAGTTCTTC. Amino acids: CASSSRRGLAGGKNEQFF.

This clone was found a few times. Other DNA sequences in the same sample also yield this CDR3. V and J are TRBV18 and TRBJ1-2; D perhaps matches TRBD1 (5 bases). The V end was cut by 3 bases, the J end by 7 bases, with 12 bases between. CDR1 is KGHSH, CDR2 LQKENI, per germline. The CDR3 covers 13 residues. The CDR3 DNA follows: TGTGCCAGCTCACCCGAGGAGGGACGTGGCTACACCTTC. Its translation is CASSPEEGRGYTF.

The chain is built from TRBV7-2 and TRBJ1-1, with D uncertain. V lost 2 bases and J lost 0, with 4 bases in between. The CDR3 has 13 amino acids. From germline, CDR1 is SGHTA and CDR2 FQGNSA. The CDR3 DNA sequence: TGTGCCAGCAGCTTAATCTTGAACACTGAAGCTTTCTTT. As protein: CASSLILNTEAFF.

The V gene is TRBV19, the J gene TRBJ1-1, with a possible D match to TRBD1 (6 bases). V lost 1 base and J 3 bases, leaving 6 bases between the germline ends. This CDR3 is built from 13 residues. CDR1 is LNHDA, CDR2 SQIVND, per germline (reference sequence). The CDR3 DNA follows: TGTGCCAGTAGTATAGGGGGGCACACTGAAGCTTTCTTT. This translates into CASSIGGHTEAFF.

The genes are TRBV12-3 or TRBV12-4 and TRBJ1-2; D unresolved. The CDR3 length is 12 residues. Trimming removed 5 bases at V and 7 bases at J, with 11 bases between. The CDR3 protein is CASSPTGTGYTF. The CDR3 DNA reads TGTGCCAGCAGTCCAACGGGAACTGGCTACACCTTC.

This clone appeared many times. The chain links TRBV28 to TRBJ2-2; perhaps TRBD2 as D (5 bases). From germline, CDR1 is MDHEN and CDR2 SYDVKM. The CDR3 runs to 14 residues. Trimming removed 5 bases from V and 8 bases from J, with 15 bases in between. The CDR3 loop is CASSTPLVSGELFF. The CDR3 nucleotides are TGTGCCAGCAGTACCCCACTAGTATCGGGGGAGCTGTTTTTT.

The chain is built from TRBV1 and TRBJ2-5; TRBD1 reflects the table's D call only, with no check against the DNA. TRBV1 is a pseudogene locus. The CDR3 covers 15 residues. As DNA, the CDR3 is TGCACCAGCAGCCAAAAAACATGGTACCAAGAGACCCAGTACTTC. Translating gives CTSSQKTWYQETQYF.

The rearrangement joins TRBV5-6 to TRBJ1-2; D perhaps matches TRBD1 (6 bases). Trimming removed 8 bases from V and 3 bases from J, with 14 bases in between. The CDR3 totals 13 residues. Looked up from germline, CDR1 is SGHDT and CDR2 is YYEEEE. The CDR3 loop reads CASARGGDYGYTF. DNA for the CDR3: TGTGCCAGTGCCCGCGGGGGCGACTATGGCTACACCTTC. The full variable domain, in which reference TRBV5-6 and TRBJ1-2 provide the parts outside the CDR3, is DAGVTQSPTHLIKTRGQQVTLRCSPKSGHDTVSWYQQALGQGPQFIFQYYEEEERQRGNFPDRFSGHQFPNYSSELNVNALLLGDSALYLCASARGGDYGYTFGSGTRLTVV.

This clone was counted a single time. This chain joins TRBV27 and TRBJ1-3; 9 positions agree with TRBD1. Trimming at V came to 4 bases and at J to 0 bases, leaving 7 bases not matched to a gene. Germline CDR1 MNHEY, CDR2 SMNVEV (reference sequence). This CDR3 has 17 residues. The CDR3 reads CASSSKGTGFSGNTIYF. The CDR3 coding sequence is TGTGCCAGCAGTTCGAAAGGGACAGGGTTCTCTGGAAACACCATATATTTT.